This note documents a single TCR beta chain sequence. The data stem from a study of tumor-infiltrating lymphocytes in localized non-small cell lung cancer. The method was immunoSEQ multiplex PCR; TCRdb's version includes in-frame clones alone and lacks a portion of them. The sample yields 11,000 to 15,000 clones, about two thirds seen once. The CDR3 consists of 16 residues. Germline CDR1 reads LGHNA; CDR2 reads YSLEER. The ends were cut back, 3 bases at V and 5 bases at J, with 18 bases in the middle. Sequencing was carried out using uninvolved lung tissue not adjacent to the tumor. V gene TRBV4-3 combines with J gene TRBJ2-3; the D gene is possibly TRBD2 (6 bases). The TCR originated in a human donor with non-small cell lung cancer. The CDR3 region is CASSHQPGLYLDTQYF. CDR3 nucleotide sequence: TGCGCCAGCAGCCACCAGCCGGGACTCTACTTAGATACGCAGTATTTT.